This entry describes one T cell receptor beta chain. Peripheral blood CD8+ and CD4+ T cells were profiled by TCR beta sequencing. The controls, all healthy donors, were matched for age and sex. It was negative isolation that provided the CD8+ and CD4+ T cells, whereas TEMRA cells were enriched by FACS. These data belong to a study of CD8 T cells in Susac syndrome. RNA was extracted with the RNeasy kit, and a quantity of about 0.45 to 1 ug was reverse transcribed using random hexamers. An immunoSEQ multiplex PCR generated amplified TCR beta CDR3 products spanning 54 Vbeta and 13 Jbeta. MiXCR was run by TCRdb on the immunoSEQ multiplex PCR reads, yielding one entry per CDR3 protein. The data contain some 120,000 distinct CDR3 sequences, about 90% of them singletons. The CDR3 totals 15 residues. The germline V gene has CDR1 SGHRS and CDR2 YFSETQ. Trimming left V 2 bases short and J 2 bases short, with 10 bases between.

The rearrangement links TRBV5-1 to TRBJ2-2; D remains unclear. Sample: CD4+ T cells from PBMCs. This clonotype was sampled from a human donor in good health. The DNA for the CDR3 is TGCGCCAGCAGCTTACCGACGGTTAACACCGGGGAGCTGTTTTTT. Translated, it gives CASSLPTVNTGELFF.